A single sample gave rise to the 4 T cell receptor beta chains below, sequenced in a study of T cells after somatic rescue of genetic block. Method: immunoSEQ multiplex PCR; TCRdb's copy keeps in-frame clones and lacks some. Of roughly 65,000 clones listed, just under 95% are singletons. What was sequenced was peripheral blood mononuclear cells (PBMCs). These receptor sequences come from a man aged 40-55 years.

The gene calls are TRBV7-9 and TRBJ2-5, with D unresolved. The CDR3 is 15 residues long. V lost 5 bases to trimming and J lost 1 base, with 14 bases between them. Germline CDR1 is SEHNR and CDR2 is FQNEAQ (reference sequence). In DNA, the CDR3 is TGTGCCAGCAGCCGAGGTCTAGAGCGCCAAGAGACCCAGTACTTC. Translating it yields CASSRGLERQETQYF. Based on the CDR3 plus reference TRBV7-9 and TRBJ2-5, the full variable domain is DTGVSQNPRHKITKRGQNVTFRCDPISEHNRLYWYRQTLGQGPEFLTYFQNEAQLEKSRLLSDRFSAERPKGSFSTLEIQRTEQGDSAMYLCASSRGLERQETQYFGPGTRLLVL.

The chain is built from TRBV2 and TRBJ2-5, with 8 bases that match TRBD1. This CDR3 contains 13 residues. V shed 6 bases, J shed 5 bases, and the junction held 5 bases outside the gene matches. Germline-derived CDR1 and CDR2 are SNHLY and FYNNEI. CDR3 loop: CASSWTGRETQYF. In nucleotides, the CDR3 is TGTGCCAGCAGCTGGACAGGGCGCGAGACCCAGTACTTC.

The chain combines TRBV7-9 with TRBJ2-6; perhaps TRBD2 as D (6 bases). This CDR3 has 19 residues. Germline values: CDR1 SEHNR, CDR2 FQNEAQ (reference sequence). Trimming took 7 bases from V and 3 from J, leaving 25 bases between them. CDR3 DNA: TGTGCCAGCACCATAGTGGCAGGACCACTAGCTGGTGGGGCCAACGTCCTGACTTTC. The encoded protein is CASTIVAGPLAGGANVLTF.

CDR3 nucleotides: TGTGCCAGCAGCTCCTCGCTCGGCAGGGGGGTTGAAAAACTGTTTTTT. Protein: CASSSSLGRGVEKLFF. This sequence joins TRBV7-9 and TRBJ1-4; 7 positions match TRBD1. Losses at the gene ends were 4 bases for V and 7 bases for J; bases not matched to a gene: 12. The CDR3 runs to 16 residues. Looked up from germline, CDR1 is SEHNR and CDR2 is FQNEAQ (reference sequence).